This TCR beta chain was documented in a study of cytomegalovirus exposure and HLA in healthy donors. While unrecorded immune exposures were likely, the donors were nominally healthy when sampled. Whole-study findings and limits: Later work found that TCR association rates differed between HLA loci; DRB1 had the most and HLA-C the fewest. Being productive about 87% or about 30% of the time was typical of most TCR beta V segments in an earlier analysis.

With 60 Vbeta and 13 Jbeta primers, the PCR was carried out. Sequencing was performed with immunoSEQ multiplex PCR; in TCRdb, only in-frame clones are kept and a portion is missing. The data hold about 180,000 clones, with roughly 78% observed a single time. For this clone: Its antigen is undetermined.

The V gene lost 4 bases and the J gene lost 10 bases, with 11 bases spanning the gap. Germline V gene data show CDR1 as SGHRS and CDR2 as YFSETQ. CDR3 size: 11 residues. Sequencing was performed on PBMCs. The chain couples TRBV5-1 to TRBJ1-1; the D is unclear. The origin of this receptor is a woman in her forties or fifties in good health and CMV-seropositive. The CDR3 nucleotides read TGCGCCAGCAGCGAAGCAGGAAGAGCTTTCTTT. This translates into CASSEAGRAFF. Supplemented by reference TRBV5-1 and TRBJ1-1, the full variable domain reads KAGVTQTPRYLIKTRGQQVTLSCSPISGHRSVSWYQQTPGQGLQFLFEYFSETQRNKGNFPGRFSGRQFSNSRSEMNVSTLELGDSALYLCASSEAGRAFFGQGTRLTVV.